Included here is one T cell receptor (beta chain) sequence, with context. Its antigen is still unknown. Germline V gene data show CDR1 as MNHEY and CDR2 as SVGEGT. Between the trimmed V and J ends, which lost 4 bases and 9 bases, there was a span of 14 bases. CDR3 length: 13 amino acids. Using its own MiXCR run on the 5' RACE reads, TCRdb lists one record per CDR3 protein. The sample consists of 35,000 to 50,000 distinct CDR3 sequences, approximately 31% of them appearing once. Study-level findings and limits: The larger-cohort validation was restricted to a single TCR beta V-J rearrangement rather than whole repertoires.

The specimen was tumor-infiltrating memory CD4+ T cells sorted from the breast tumor. Subset given: memory CD4+ T cells, CD4+CD45RO+CD25-. V is TRBV6-2 or TRBV6-3 and J is TRBJ2-3, with D possibly TRBD2 on 5 matching bases. This TCR was recovered from a female donor with breast cancer. The CDR3 bases are TGTGCCAGCAGTTTTCGGACTGCTGGGACGCAGTATTTT. Residues: CASSFRTAGTQYF.